Listed below are T cell receptor beta chains from one sample, sequenced in a study of blood T cell repertoires in COVID-19. Profiling relied on immunoSEQ multiplex PCR, and the TCRdb table lists in-frame clones only, not all of them. The sample has 150,000 to 200,000 clones; about 86% are singletons. The sequenced material came from peripheral blood. These receptors came from an elderly woman with acute or convalescent COVID-19. Each CDR3 is given with its conserved first and last residue. D genes are given only for firm matches. The size of a clone is reported for some rows only, either as once, few or many, or as a class for expanded clones.

d_gene: .; v_gene: TRBV12-5; abundance: .; j_gene: TRBJ1-2; len: 18; CDR3nt: TGTGCTAGTGGATTCCACCCTTTGTCCGGGACGGGGGTCTATGGCTACACCTTC; CDR3aa: CASGFHPLSGTGVYGYTF
d_gene: .; v_gene: TRBV19; abundance: .; j_gene: TRBJ1-6; len: 13; CDR3nt: TGTGCCAGTGGAGACAGCGAGAACTCACCCCTCCACTTT; CDR3aa: CASGDSENSPLHF
d_gene: TRBD1; v_gene: TRBV12-3/TRBV12-4; abundance: .; j_gene: TRBJ2-7; len: 12; CDR3nt: TGTGCCAGCCAGGGACAGACCTACGAGCAGTACTTC; CDR3aa: CASQGQTYEQYF
d_gene: TRBD2; v_gene: TRBV9; abundance: .; j_gene: TRBJ2-3; len: 20; CDR3nt: TGTGCCAGCAGCGTAGGGTTAAGAGGTATTCTAGCGGGAGGCACAGATACGCAGTATTTT; CDR3aa: CASSVGLRGILAGGTDTQYF
d_gene: .; v_gene: TRBV19; abundance: .; j_gene: TRBJ2-7; len: 12; CDR3nt: TGTGCCAGTAGTGACAGGATGGGTGAGCAGTACTTC; CDR3aa: CASSDRMGEQYF
d_gene: .; v_gene: TRBV7-6; abundance: .; j_gene: TRBJ2-1; len: 20; CDR3nt: TGTGCCAGCAGCTTAGAAACAGGGGGCAGGTCTAGCGGGGTCTACAATGAGCAGTTCTTC; CDR3aa: CASSLETGGRSSGVYNEQFF
d_gene: TRBD1; v_gene: TRBV7-9; abundance: .; j_gene: TRBJ2-2; len: 13; CDR3nt: TGTGCCTCAGGACAGGGGAACACCGGGGAGCTGTTTTTT; CDR3aa: CASGQGNTGELFF
d_gene: .; v_gene: TRBV2; abundance: .; j_gene: TRBJ2-1; len: 13; CDR3nt: TGTGCCTGCCTTAAACCAGATTCTCGTGAGCAGTTCTTC; CDR3aa: CACLKPDSREQFF
d_gene: TRBD2; v_gene: TRBV3-1/TRBV3-2; abundance: .; j_gene: TRBJ2-3; len: 16; CDR3nt: TGTGCCAGCAGCCAAGATCTTAGCGGGAGCACAGATACGCAGTATTTT; CDR3aa: CASSQDLSGSTDTQYF
d_gene: TRBD2; v_gene: TRBV9; abundance: .; j_gene: TRBJ2-3; len: 16; CDR3nt: TGTGCCAGCAGCGCGGGACTAGCGGGAAATCCAGATACGCAGTATTTT; CDR3aa: CASSAGLAGNPDTQYF
d_gene: .; v_gene: TRBV18; abundance: .; j_gene: TRBJ2-4; len: 14; CDR3nt: TGTGCCAGCTCACCACCCCGTCCAGGGAACATTCAGTACTTC; CDR3aa: CASSPPRPGNIQYF
d_gene: TRBD1; v_gene: TRBV16; abundance: .; j_gene: TRBJ1-2; len: 14; CDR3nt: TGTGCCAGCAGCCCCGGGACAGGGGCCTATGGCTACACCTTC; CDR3aa: CASSPGTGAYGYTF
d_gene: .; v_gene: TRBV19; abundance: .; j_gene: TRBJ1-1; len: 13; CDR3nt: TGTGCCAGTGGAACGACAGCGAACACTGAAGCTTTCTTT; CDR3aa: CASGTTANTEAFF
d_gene: .; v_gene: TRBV21-1; abundance: .; j_gene: TRBJ2-5; len: 16; CDR3nt: TGTGCCAGCAGCAAAGAGGAACTAGCGGGAAAAGAGACCCAGTACTTC; CDR3aa: CASSKEELAGKETQYF
d_gene: TRBD1; v_gene: TRBV4-1; abundance: once; j_gene: TRBJ1-3; len: 18; CDR3nt: TGCGCCAGCAGCCAAGACCGGTCCGGACAGGGCGCTGGAAACACCATATATTTT; CDR3aa: CASSQDRSGQGAGNTIYF
d_gene: .; v_gene: TRBV10-3; abundance: .; j_gene: TRBJ1-1; len: 14; CDR3nt: TGTGCCATCAGTGAGTCGGTAAGGCAGGGTCGAGCTTTCTTT; CDR3aa: CAISESVRQGRAFF
d_gene: .; v_gene: TRBV7-9; abundance: .; j_gene: TRBJ2-1; len: 13; CDR3nt: TGTGCCAGCAGCCTCCAGGGGTTGGATGAGCAGTTCTTC; CDR3aa: CASSLQGLDEQFF
d_gene: .; v_gene: TRBV28; abundance: few; j_gene: TRBJ2-2; len: 14; CDR3nt: TGTGCCAGCAGTTTAAACCAAGCTTGGTGGGAGCTGTTTTTT; CDR3aa: CASSLNQAWWELFF
d_gene: .; v_gene: TRBV2; abundance: few; j_gene: TRBJ1-5; len: 15; CDR3nt: TGTGCCAGCAGTTTACAGGGCTTAGAAAATCAGCCCCAGCATTTT; CDR3aa: CASSLQGLENQPQHF
d_gene: TRBD1; v_gene: TRBV6-4; abundance: .; j_gene: TRBJ2-2; len: 14; CDR3nt: TGTGCCAGCAGTCCGGGACAGGGGACCGGGGAGCTGTTTTTT; CDR3aa: CASSPGQGTGELFF
d_gene: .; v_gene: TRBV18; abundance: .; j_gene: TRBJ2-7; len: 11; CDR3nt: TGTGCCAGCTCTAGCGTAGGGGAGCAGTACTTC; CDR3aa: CASSSVGEQYF
d_gene: TRBD1; v_gene: TRBV27; abundance: many; j_gene: TRBJ2-7; len: 19; CDR3nt: TGTGCCAGCAGCCCCAGGACAGGGGGCGCAGGCACTACCCCTTACGGGCAGTACTTC; CDR3aa: CASSPRTGGAGTTPYGQYF
d_gene: .; v_gene: TRBV28; abundance: .; j_gene: TRBJ1-2; len: 12; CDR3nt: TGTGCCAGCAGTTTTAAAGGGGCTGGCTACACCTTC; CDR3aa: CASSFKGAGYTF
d_gene: .; v_gene: TRBV27; abundance: .; j_gene: TRBJ2-7; len: 16; CDR3nt: TGTGCCAGCAGTTTATTCGGCCAGCGCCAGACCTACGAGCAGTACTTC; CDR3aa: CASSLFGQRQTYEQYF
d_gene: .; v_gene: TRBV5-1; abundance: .; j_gene: TRBJ1-3; len: 14; CDR3nt: TGCGCCAGCAGCTTACAGGGAGCAGGAAACACCATATATTTT; CDR3aa: CASSLQGAGNTIYF
d_gene: .; v_gene: TRBV28; abundance: .; j_gene: TRBJ2-7; len: 13; CDR3nt: TGTGCCAGCAGTCCGGCGGGGTATCGCGAGCAGTACTTC; CDR3aa: CASSPAGYREQYF
d_gene: TRBD2; v_gene: TRBV10-1; abundance: .; j_gene: TRBJ2-1; len: 15; CDR3nt: TGCGCCAGCAGTGAGCTGGCTAGCGGGAGGGCCGGGCAGTTCTTC; CDR3aa: CASSELASGRAGQFF
d_gene: TRBD1; v_gene: TRBV7-2; abundance: .; j_gene: TRBJ2-6; len: 18; CDR3nt: TGTGCCAGCAGCATCCGGGACAGGGCTAGCTCTGGGGCCAACGTCCTGACTTTC; CDR3aa: CASSIRDRASSGANVLTF
d_gene: .; v_gene: TRBV7-2; abundance: .; j_gene: TRBJ1-2; len: 14; CDR3nt: TGTGCCAGCAGCTTAGAAGGGAGGGGTTGGGGCTACACCTTC; CDR3aa: CASSLEGRGWGYTF
d_gene: TRBD2; v_gene: TRBV6-2/TRBV6-3; abundance: .; j_gene: TRBJ2-5; len: 14; CDR3nt: TGTGCCAGCAGTACCGGGACTAGCGGAGAGACCCAGTACTTC; CDR3aa: CASSTGTSGETQYF
d_gene: .; v_gene: TRBV5-1; abundance: .; j_gene: TRBJ1-6; len: 15; CDR3nt: TGCGCCAGCAGCCCTGCAGGGCGGGGAGAGTCACCCCTCCACTTT; CDR3aa: CASSPAGRGESPLHF
d_gene: TRBD1; v_gene: TRBV7-9; abundance: .; j_gene: TRBJ1-5; len: 16; CDR3nt: TGTGCCAGCAGCCCGGGACAGGGGGATAGCAATCAGCCCCAGCATTTT; CDR3aa: CASSPGQGDSNQPQHF
d_gene: .; v_gene: TRBV9; abundance: .; j_gene: TRBJ2-5; len: 12; CDR3nt: TGTGCCAGCAGCAGAAGCGAAGAGACCCAGTACTTC; CDR3aa: CASSRSEETQYF
d_gene: TRBD2; v_gene: TRBV19; abundance: .; j_gene: TRBJ2-3; len: 19; CDR3nt: TGTGCCAGTAGTATCGCACAGGCGGGGGGGTGGCAGAGCACAGATACGCAGTATTTT; CDR3aa: CASSIAQAGGWQSTDTQYF
d_gene: .; v_gene: TRBV5-1; abundance: .; j_gene: TRBJ1-6; len: 15; CDR3nt: TGCGCCAGCAGCTTGGAACGGTTCGGAGATTCACCCCTCCACTTT; CDR3aa: CASSLERFGDSPLHF
d_gene: TRBD1; v_gene: TRBV11-1; abundance: .; j_gene: TRBJ1-1; len: 14; CDR3nt: TGTGCCAGCAGCCGGGACAGGGGGTCGGATGAAGCTTTCTTT; CDR3aa: CASSRDRGSDEAFF
d_gene: TRBD1; v_gene: TRBV30; abundance: .; j_gene: TRBJ1-2; len: 10; CDR3nt: TGTGCCTACAGGGGGGCCGGCTACACCTTC; CDR3aa: CAYRGAGYTF
d_gene: .; v_gene: TRBV18; abundance: .; j_gene: TRBJ1-5; len: 12; CDR3nt: TGTGCCAGCTCACCGGAGAATCAGCCCCAGCATTTT; CDR3aa: CASSPENQPQHF
d_gene: TRBD2; v_gene: TRBV11-2; abundance: .; j_gene: TRBJ2-7; len: 17; CDR3nt: TGTGCCAGCAGCTTCGCTGCTAGCGGGATCTTGATGAGGGAGCAGTACTTC; CDR3aa: CASSFAASGILMREQYF
d_gene: TRBD1; v_gene: TRBV7-8; abundance: .; j_gene: TRBJ1-6; len: 19; CDR3nt: TGTGCCAGCAGCGCCTCGGGACAGGGTTCTCGGCGACATAATTCACCCCTCCACTTT; CDR3aa: CASSASGQGSRRHNSPLHF
d_gene: TRBD2; v_gene: TRBV2; abundance: .; j_gene: TRBJ2-5; len: 16; CDR3nt: TGTGCCAGCAGGACTAGCGGGGGGGCATATCGAGAGACCCAGTACTTC; CDR3aa: CASRTSGGAYRETQYF
d_gene: .; v_gene: TRBV7-2; abundance: .; j_gene: TRBJ2-4; len: 15; CDR3nt: TGTGCCAGCAGCTTAGACAGACCAGCCAAAAACATTCAGTACTTC; CDR3aa: CASSLDRPAKNIQYF
d_gene: .; v_gene: TRBV21-1; abundance: once; j_gene: TRBJ2-7; len: 18; CDR3nt: TGTGCCAGCAGCATCCTGCCACCGAGACGGGGGTTCTCCTACGAGCAGTACTTC; CDR3aa: CASSILPPRRGFSYEQYF
d_gene: .; v_gene: TRBV2; abundance: .; j_gene: TRBJ2-2; len: 16; CDR3nt: TGTGCCAGCAGTGAAGTCACAGGGATCCCTGCCGGGGAGCTGTTTTTT; CDR3aa: CASSEVTGIPAGELFF
d_gene: .; v_gene: TRBV27; abundance: .; j_gene: TRBJ2-1; len: 12; CDR3nt: TGTGCTGCCGGGTTCGACGGCAGTGAGCAGTTCTTC; CDR3aa: CAAGFDGSEQFF
d_gene: .; v_gene: TRBV7-9; abundance: few; j_gene: TRBJ2-1; len: 16; CDR3nt: TGTGCCAGCAGCCATAGCGGATCTAGCTCCTACAATGAGCAGTTCTTC; CDR3aa: CASSHSGSSSYNEQFF
d_gene: TRBD1; v_gene: TRBV6-5; abundance: .; j_gene: TRBJ1-1; len: 14; CDR3nt: TGTGCCAGCAGTTACGTGACAGGGGACACTGAAGCTTTCTTT; CDR3aa: CASSYVTGDTEAFF
d_gene: .; v_gene: TRBV7-9; abundance: once; j_gene: TRBJ1-6; len: 14; CDR3nt: TGTGCCAGCAGCTTAGGGACTAATAATTCACCCCTCCACTTT; CDR3aa: CASSLGTNNSPLHF
d_gene: TRBD2; v_gene: TRBV20-1; abundance: .; j_gene: TRBJ2-1; len: 14; CDR3nt: TGCAGTGCTAGTAAGCGGGAGGTTGTCGATGAGCAGTTCTTC; CDR3aa: CSASKREVVDEQFF